This TCR beta chain was recovered during a study of prognosis after radiotherapy for stage I lung cancer. Across the whole study: The enrollment of patients with stage I non-small cell lung cancer occurred between April 2018 and early 2019. At a biologically effective dose of at least 100 Gy and in 3 to 5 fractions, SBRT was the radiotherapy delivered. Stereotactic body radiotherapy was given without concurrent therapy in all patients. After radiotherapy, distant metastases appeared in four patients at a median of 7 months, and about 14 patients showed no significant progression.

Amplification of the TCR beta CDR3 (from genomic DNA) was done by two-round multiplex PCR. Primers specific to each TRBV and TRBJ gene were used in first-round PCR. One entry per CDR3 protein results from TCRdb running MiXCR on the multiplex PCR reads. The sample lists tens of thousands of distinct CDR3 sequences, more than 25% occurring once. Germline-derived CDR1 and CDR2 are KGHSH and LQKENI. The V end was cut by 0 bases, the J end by 4 bases, with 6 bases between. The CDR3 loop spans 13 amino acids. This clonotype was recorded at least ten times. Here the sequenced sample was PBMCs, taken before or after stereotactic body radiation therapy (not recorded which). The chain couples TRBV18 to TRBJ2-5, with no clear D. The clonotype comes from a donor over 45 with non-small cell lung cancer. In DNA form, the CDR3 reads TGTGCCAGCTCACCACCTAGTTTAGAGACCCAGTACTTC. Encoded protein: CASSPPSLETQYF.